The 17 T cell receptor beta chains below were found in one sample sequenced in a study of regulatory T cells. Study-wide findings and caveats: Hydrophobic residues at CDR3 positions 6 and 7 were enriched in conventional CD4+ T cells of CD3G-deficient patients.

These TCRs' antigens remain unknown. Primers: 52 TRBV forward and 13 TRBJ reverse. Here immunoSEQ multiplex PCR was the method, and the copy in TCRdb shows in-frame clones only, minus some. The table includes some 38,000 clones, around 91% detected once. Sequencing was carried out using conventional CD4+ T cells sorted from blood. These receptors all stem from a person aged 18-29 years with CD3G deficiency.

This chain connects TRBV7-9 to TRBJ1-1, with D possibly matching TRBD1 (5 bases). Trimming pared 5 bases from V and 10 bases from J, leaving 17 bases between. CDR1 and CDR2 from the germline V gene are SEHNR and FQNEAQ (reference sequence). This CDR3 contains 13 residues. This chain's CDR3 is CASSTGSGGSAFF. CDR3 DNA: TGTGCCAGCAGCACCGGTTCGGGGGGTTCAGCTTTCTTT.

CDR3 amino acids: CASSEAPAGVRDTQYF. In DNA, the CDR3 is TGTGCCAGCAGTGAAGCACCCGCAGGGGTTAGAGATACGCAGTATTTT. The chain is built from TRBV6-1 and TRBJ2-3, with D perhaps matching TRBD1 (6 bases). There are 16 residues in the CDR3. The germline CDR1 and CDR2 sequences are MNHNS and SASEGT. V was pared by 0 bases and J by 5 bases, with 15 bases between.

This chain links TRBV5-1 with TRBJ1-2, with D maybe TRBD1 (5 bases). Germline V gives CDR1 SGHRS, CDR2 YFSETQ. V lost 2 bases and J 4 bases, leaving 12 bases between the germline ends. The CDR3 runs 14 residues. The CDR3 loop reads CASSFGGIGYGYTF. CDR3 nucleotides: TGCGCCAGCAGCTTCGGGGGGATCGGCTATGGCTACACCTTC.

This CDR3 reads CASSIRPGTGTGANVLTF. CDR3 coding DNA: TGCGCCAGCAGCATCCGTCCCGGGACAGGGACCGGGGCCAACGTCCTGACTTTC. The J gene is TRBJ2-6, the V gene TRBV5-1; 9 bases line up with TRBD1. The trim removed 4 bases at V and 4 bases at J, leaving 12 bases unmatched. CDR3 length equals 18 residues. The germline CDR1 and CDR2 sequences are SGHRS and YFSETQ.

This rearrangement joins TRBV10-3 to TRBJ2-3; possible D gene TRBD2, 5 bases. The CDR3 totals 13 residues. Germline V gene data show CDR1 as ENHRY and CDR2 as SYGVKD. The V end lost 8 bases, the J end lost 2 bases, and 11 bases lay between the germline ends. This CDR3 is CAIQRYPTDTQYF. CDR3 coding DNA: TGTGCCATCCAGCGGTACCCCACAGATACGCAGTATTTT.

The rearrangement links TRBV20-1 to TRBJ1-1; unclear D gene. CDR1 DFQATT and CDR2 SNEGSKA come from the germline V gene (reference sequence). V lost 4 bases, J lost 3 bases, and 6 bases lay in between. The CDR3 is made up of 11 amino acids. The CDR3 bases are TGCAGTGCTATAGGGTACACTGAAGCTTTCTTT. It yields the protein CSAIGYTEAFF.

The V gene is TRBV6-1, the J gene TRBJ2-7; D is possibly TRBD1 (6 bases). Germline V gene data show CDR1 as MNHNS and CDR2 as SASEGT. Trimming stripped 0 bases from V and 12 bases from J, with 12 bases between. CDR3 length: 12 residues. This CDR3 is CASSEADSRRYF. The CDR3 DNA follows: TGTGCCAGCAGTGAAGCGGACAGTCGTCGGTACTTC.

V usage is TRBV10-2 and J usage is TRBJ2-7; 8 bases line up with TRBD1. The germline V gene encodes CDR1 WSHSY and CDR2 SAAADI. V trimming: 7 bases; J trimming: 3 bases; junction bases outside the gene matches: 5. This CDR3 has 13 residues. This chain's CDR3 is CASKRQGSYEQYF. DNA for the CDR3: TGCGCCAGCAAGAGACAGGGGAGCTACGAGCAGTACTTC.

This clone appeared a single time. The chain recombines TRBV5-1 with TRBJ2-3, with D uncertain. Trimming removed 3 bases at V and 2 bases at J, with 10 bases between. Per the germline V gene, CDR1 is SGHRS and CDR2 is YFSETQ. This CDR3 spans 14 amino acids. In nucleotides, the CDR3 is TGCGCCAGCAGCTGGCAAGAAACCACAGATACGCAGTATTTT. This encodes CASSWQETTDTQYF.

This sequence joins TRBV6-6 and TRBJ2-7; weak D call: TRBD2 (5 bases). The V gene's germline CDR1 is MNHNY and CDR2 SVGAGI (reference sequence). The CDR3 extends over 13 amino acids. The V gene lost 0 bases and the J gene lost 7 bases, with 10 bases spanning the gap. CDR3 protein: CASSYSRSGEQYF. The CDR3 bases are TGTGCCAGCAGTTACTCCCGCAGCGGTGAGCAGTACTTC.

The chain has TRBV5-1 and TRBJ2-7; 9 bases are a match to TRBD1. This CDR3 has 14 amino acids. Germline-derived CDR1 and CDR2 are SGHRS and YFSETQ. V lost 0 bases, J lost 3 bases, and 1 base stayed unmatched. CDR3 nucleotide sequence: TGCGCCAGCAGCTTGGGGGGACAGGGCTACGAGCAGTACTTC. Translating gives CASSLGGQGYEQYF. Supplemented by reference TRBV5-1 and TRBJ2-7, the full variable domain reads KAGVTQTPRYLIKTRGQQVTLSCSPISGHRSVSWYQQTPGQGLQFLFEYFSETQRNKGNFPGRFSGRQFSNSRSEMNVSTLELGDSALYLCASSLGGQGYEQYFGPGTRLTVT.

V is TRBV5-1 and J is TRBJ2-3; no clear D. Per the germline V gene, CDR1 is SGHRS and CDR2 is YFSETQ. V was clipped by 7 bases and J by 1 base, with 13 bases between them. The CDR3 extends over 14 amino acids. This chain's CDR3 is CASRESGRTDTQYF. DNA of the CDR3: TGCGCCAGCCGCGAATCGGGTCGCACAGATACGCAGTATTTT.

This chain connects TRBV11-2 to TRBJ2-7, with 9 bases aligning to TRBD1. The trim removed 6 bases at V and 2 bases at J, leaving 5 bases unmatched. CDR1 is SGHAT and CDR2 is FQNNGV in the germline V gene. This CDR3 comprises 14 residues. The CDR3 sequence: CASSQGQGPYEQYF. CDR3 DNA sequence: TGTGCCAGCAGTCAGGGACAGGGTCCCTACGAGCAGTACTTC.

In DNA form, the CDR3 reads TGTGCCAGTAGTATAGCAATTTCTGGGGCCAACGTCCTGACTTTC. Its translation: CASSIAISGANVLTF. V gene TRBV19 combines with J gene TRBJ2-6; no definite D call. V lost 1 base and J lost 1, with 5 bases in between. The CDR3 extends over 15 amino acids. Germline values: CDR1 LNHDA, CDR2 SQIVND (reference sequence).

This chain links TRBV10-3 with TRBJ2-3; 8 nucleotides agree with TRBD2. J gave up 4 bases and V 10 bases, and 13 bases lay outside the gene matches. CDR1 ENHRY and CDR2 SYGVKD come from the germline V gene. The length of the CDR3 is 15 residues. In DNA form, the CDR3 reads TGTGCCAGCCAGCGGGGAAGCGGGGGATCAGATACGCAGTATTTT. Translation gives CASQRGSGGSDTQYF.

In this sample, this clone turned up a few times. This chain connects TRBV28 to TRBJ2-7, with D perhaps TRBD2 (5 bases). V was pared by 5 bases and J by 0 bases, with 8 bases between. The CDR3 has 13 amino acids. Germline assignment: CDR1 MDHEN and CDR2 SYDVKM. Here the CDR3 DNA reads TGTGCCAGCAGTATCGGACTCTCCTACGAGCAGTACTTC. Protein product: CASSIGLSYEQYF.

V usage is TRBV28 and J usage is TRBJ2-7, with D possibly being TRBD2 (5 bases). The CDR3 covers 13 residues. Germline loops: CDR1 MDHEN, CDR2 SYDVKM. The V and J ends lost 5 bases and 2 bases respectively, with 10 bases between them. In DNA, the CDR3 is TGTGCCAGCAGTCCCCCGGGAACCTACGAGCAGTACTTC. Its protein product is CASSPPGTYEQYF.